Following are 7 T cell receptor beta chains from one sample sequenced in a study of CD4 T cells in relation to SARS-CoV-2 and coronaviruses. Unexposed donor CD4+ T cells date from about 2011-2018, before the COVID-19 pandemic. Assay used: immunoSEQ multiplex PCR; TCRdb lists only in-frame clones, some missing. The sample consists of some 70,000 clones, 85% to 95% of them appearing once. Sequences were obtained from naive CD4+ T cells from PBMCs. The subset is: naive CD4+ T cells isolated by negative enrichment. These receptors were obtained from a human donor in good health.

In nucleotides, the CDR3 is TGTGCCAGCACCTTGGGGACGGTCTCCTACGAGCAGTACTTC. Translation: CASTLGTVSYEQYF. The rearrangement joins TRBV6-5 to TRBJ2-7, with D tentatively TRBD1 or TRBD2 (5 bases each). This CDR3 spans 14 amino acids. Trimming cost V 7 bases and J 0 bases, with 13 bases left between them. CDR1 is MNHEY and CDR2 is SVGAGI in the germline V gene.

The rearrangement links TRBV13 to TRBJ2-2; a weak D match, TRBD2 (6 bases). Germline-derived CDR1 and CDR2 are PRHDT and FYEKMQ (reference sequence). The CDR3 length is 17 residues. Trimming left V 5 bases short and J 7 bases short, with 23 bases between. The CDR3 DNA sequence: TGTGCCAGCAGCCTGACATACCCCGGGAGCGCTGACGGGGAGCTGTTTTTT. This translates into CASSLTYPGSADGELFF.

The chain uses TRBV7-3 and TRBJ2-3; no clear D. V was pared by 2 bases and J by 5 bases, with 5 bases between. This CDR3 region has 12 residues. Germline loops: CDR1 SGHTA, CDR2 FQGTGA. CDR3 residues: CASSLLGDTQYF. The CDR3 nucleotides read TGTGCCAGCAGCTTACTCGGAGATACGCAGTATTTT.

The count of this clone is one. The chain joins TRBV5-8 to TRBJ2-1, with D possibly being TRBD1 or TRBD2 (5 bases each). The germline CDR1 and CDR2 sequences are SGHTS and YDEGEE. The CDR3 covers 15 residues. The V gene lost 0 bases and the J gene lost 2 bases, with 9 bases spanning the gap. The chain's CDR3 is CASSLGLGPYNEQFF. CDR3 bases: TGTGCCAGCAGCTTGGGTTTGGGACCCTACAATGAGCAGTTCTTC.

The V gene is TRBV11-2, the J gene TRBJ2-7; D is undetermined. V was shortened by 2 bases and J by 4 bases, with 15 bases between the two germline ends. Germline CDR1 and CDR2: SGHAT and FQNNGV. The CDR3 runs to 15 residues. The CDR3 DNA reads TGTGCCAGCAGCTTATTGCTAAGCACCATATACGAGCAGTACTTC. This gives the protein CASSLLLSTIYEQYF.

J is TRBJ1-1 and V is TRBV18; no reliable D call. Trimming left V 1 base short and J 1 base short, with 7 bases between. The CDR3 is 14 residues long. Germline V gene lookup returns CDR1 KGHSH and CDR2 LQKENI. In nucleotides, the CDR3 is TGTGCCAGCTCACCACGGGAGGAGAACACTGAAGCTTTCTTT. Its protein product is CASSPREENTEAFF.

The chain is built from TRBV5-5 and TRBJ2-5; D perhaps matches TRBD1 (5 bases). Germline CDR1 reads SGHKS; CDR2 reads YYEKEE (reference sequence). Trimming removed 0 bases from V and 0 bases from J, with 6 bases in between. This CDR3 comprises 14 residues. CDR3: CASSLGGNQETQYF. For the CDR3, the DNA is TGTGCCAGCAGCTTGGGGGGCAACCAAGAGACCCAGTACTTC.